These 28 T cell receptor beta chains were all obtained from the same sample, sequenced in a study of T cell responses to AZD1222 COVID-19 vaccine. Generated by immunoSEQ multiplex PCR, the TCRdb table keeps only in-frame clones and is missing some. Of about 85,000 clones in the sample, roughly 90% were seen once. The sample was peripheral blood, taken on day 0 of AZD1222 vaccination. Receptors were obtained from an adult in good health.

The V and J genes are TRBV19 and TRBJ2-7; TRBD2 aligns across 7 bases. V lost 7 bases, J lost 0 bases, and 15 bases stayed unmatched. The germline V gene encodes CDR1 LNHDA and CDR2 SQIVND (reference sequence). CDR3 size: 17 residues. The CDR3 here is CASNPKWERGGSYEQYF. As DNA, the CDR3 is TGTGCCAGTAACCCGAAGTGGGAGCGGGGCGGCTCCTACGAGCAGTACTTC.

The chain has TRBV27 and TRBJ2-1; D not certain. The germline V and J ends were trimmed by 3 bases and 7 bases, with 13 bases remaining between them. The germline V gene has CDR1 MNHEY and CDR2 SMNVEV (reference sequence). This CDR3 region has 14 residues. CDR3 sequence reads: CASSFSLRPNEQFF. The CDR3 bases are TGTGCCAGCAGTTTCTCCTTGCGGCCTAATGAGCAGTTCTTC.

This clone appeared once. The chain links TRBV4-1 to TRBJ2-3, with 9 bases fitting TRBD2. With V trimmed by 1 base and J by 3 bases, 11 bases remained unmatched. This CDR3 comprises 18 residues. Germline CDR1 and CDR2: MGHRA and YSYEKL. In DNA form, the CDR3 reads TGCGCCAGCAGCCAAGTTTGGGGCGGGGGGGCCGGTACAGATACGCAGTATTTT. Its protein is CASSQVWGGGAGTDTQYF.

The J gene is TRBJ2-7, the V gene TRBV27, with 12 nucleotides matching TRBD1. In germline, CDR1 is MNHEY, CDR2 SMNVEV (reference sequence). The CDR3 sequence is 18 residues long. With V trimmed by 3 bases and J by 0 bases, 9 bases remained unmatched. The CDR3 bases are TGTGCCAGCAGTTTGGGACAGGGGGCTCTGGTTGGCTCCTACGAGCAGTACTTC. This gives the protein CASSLGQGALVGSYEQYF.

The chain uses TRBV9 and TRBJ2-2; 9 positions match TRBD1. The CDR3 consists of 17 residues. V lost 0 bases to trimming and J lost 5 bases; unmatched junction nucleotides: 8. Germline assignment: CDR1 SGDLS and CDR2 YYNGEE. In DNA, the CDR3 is TGTGCCAGCAGCGTAGGGAACAGGGGGCGTGGGACCGGGGAGCTGTTTTTT. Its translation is CASSVGNRGRGTGELFF. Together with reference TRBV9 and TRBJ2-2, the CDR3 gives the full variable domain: DSGVTQTPKHLITATGQRVTLRCSPRSGDLSVYWYQQSLDQGLQFLIQYYNGEERAKGNILERFSAQQFPDLHSELNLSSLELGDSALYFCASSVGNRGRGTGELFFGEGSRLTVL.

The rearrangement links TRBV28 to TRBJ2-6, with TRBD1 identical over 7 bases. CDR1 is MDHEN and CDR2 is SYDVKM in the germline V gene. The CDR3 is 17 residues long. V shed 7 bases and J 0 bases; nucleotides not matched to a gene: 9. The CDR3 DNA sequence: TGTGCCAGCACTCGGGCAGGGGGAAGCTCTGGGGCCAACGTCCTGACTTTC. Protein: CASTRAGGSSGANVLTF.

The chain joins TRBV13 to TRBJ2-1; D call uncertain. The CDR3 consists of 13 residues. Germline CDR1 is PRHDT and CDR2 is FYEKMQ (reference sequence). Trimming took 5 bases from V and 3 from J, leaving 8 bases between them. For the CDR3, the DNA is TGTGCCAGCAGCAGGTATAGCTACAATGAGCAGTTCTTC. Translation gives CASSRYSYNEQFF.

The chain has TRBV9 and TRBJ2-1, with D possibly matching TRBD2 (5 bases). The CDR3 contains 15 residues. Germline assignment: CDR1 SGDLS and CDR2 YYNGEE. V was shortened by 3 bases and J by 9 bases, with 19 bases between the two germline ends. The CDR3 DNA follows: TGTGCCAGCAGCGGTGGAGGAGACTCCAAGGCTGAGCAGTTCTTC. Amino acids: CASSGGGDSKAEQFF. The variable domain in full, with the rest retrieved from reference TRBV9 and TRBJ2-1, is DSGVTQTPKHLITATGQRVTLRCSPRSGDLSVYWYQQSLDQGLQFLIQYYNGEERAKGNILERFSAQQFPDLHSELNLSSLELGDSALYFCASSGGGDSKAEQFFGPGTRLTVL.

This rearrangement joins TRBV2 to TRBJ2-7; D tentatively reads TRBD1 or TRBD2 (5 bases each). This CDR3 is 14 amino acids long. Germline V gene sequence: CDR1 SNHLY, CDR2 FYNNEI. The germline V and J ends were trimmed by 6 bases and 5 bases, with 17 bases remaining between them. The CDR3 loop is CASRKGSGLNEQYF. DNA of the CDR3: TGTGCCAGCAGAAAAGGGTCGGGGCTCAACGAGCAGTACTTC. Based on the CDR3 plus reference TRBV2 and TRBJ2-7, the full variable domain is EPEVTQTPSHQVTQMGQEVILRCVPISNHLYFYWYRQILGQKVEFLVSFYNNEISEKSEIFDDQFSVERPDGSNFTLKIRSTKLEDSAMYFCASRKGSGLNEQYFGPGTRLTVT.

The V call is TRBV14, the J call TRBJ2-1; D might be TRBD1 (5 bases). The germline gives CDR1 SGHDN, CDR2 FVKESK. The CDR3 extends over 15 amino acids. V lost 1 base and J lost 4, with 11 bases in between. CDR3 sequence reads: CASSQGQRNYNEQFF. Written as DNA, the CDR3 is TGTGCCAGCAGCCAAGGACAGAGAAATTACAATGAGCAGTTCTTC.

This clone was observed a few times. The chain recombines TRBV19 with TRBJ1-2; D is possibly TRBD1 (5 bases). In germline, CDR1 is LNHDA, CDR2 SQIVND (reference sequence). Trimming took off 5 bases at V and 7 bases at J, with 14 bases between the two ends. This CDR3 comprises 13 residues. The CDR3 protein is CASSRGTSAGYTF. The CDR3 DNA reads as TGTGCCAGTAGTCGGGGCACCTCGGCTGGCTACACCTTC.

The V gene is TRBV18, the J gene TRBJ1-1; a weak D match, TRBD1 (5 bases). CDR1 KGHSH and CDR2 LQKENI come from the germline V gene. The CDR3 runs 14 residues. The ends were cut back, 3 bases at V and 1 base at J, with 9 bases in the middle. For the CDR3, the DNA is TGTGCCAGCTCACCCCCCGGGGCGAACACTGAAGCTTTCTTT. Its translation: CASSPPGANTEAFF.

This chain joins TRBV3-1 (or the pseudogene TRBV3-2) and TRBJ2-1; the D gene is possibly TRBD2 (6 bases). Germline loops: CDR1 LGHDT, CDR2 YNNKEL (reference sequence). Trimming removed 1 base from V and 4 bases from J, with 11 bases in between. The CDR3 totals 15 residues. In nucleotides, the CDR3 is TGTGCCAGCAGCCAAGGCCGGGACTTGTACAATGAGCAGTTCTTC. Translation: CASSQGRDLYNEQFF.

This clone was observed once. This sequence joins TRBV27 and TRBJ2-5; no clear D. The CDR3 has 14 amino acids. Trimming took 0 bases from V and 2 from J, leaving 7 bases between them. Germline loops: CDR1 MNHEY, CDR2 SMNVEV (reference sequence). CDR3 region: CASSLSYMQETQYF. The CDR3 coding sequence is TGTGCCAGCAGTTTATCATACATGCAAGAGACCCAGTACTTC.

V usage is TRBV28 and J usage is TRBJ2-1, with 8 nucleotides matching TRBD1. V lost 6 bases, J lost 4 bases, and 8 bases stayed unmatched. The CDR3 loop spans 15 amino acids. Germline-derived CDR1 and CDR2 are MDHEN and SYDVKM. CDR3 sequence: CASSSFRDRYNEQFF. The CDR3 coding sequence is TGTGCCAGCAGCTCCTTCCGGGACAGGTACAATGAGCAGTTCTTC. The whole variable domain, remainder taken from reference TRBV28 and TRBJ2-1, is DVKVTQSSRYLVKRTGEKVFLECVQDMDHENMFWYRQDPGLGLRLIYFSYDVKMKEKGDIPEGYSVSREKKERFSLILESASTNQTSMYLCASSSFRDRYNEQFFGPGTRLTVL.

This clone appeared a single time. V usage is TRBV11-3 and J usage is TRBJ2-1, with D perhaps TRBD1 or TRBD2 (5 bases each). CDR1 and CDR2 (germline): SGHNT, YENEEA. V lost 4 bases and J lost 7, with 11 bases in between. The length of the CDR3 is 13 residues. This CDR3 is CASSSTWGNEQFF. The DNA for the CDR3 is TGTGCCAGCAGCTCGACCTGGGGGAATGAGCAGTTCTTC. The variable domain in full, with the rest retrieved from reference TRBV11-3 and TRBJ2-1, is EAGVVQSPRYKIIEKKQPVAFWCNPISGHNTLYWYLQNLGQGPELLIRYENEEAVDDSQLPKDRFSAERLKGVDSTLKIQPAELGDSAVYLCASSSTWGNEQFFGPGTRLTVL.

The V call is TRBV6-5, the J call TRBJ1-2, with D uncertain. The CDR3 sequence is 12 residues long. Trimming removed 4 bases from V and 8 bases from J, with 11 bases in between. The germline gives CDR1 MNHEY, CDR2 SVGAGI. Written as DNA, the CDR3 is TGTGCCAGCAGTTCCACGGGCGGGGGCTACACCTTC. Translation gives CASSSTGGGYTF.

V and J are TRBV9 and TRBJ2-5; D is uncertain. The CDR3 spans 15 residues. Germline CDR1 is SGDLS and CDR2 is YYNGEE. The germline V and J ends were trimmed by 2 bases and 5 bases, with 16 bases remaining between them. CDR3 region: CASSVGLGVLETQYF. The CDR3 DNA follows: TGTGCCAGCAGCGTCGGGCTAGGTGTCTTGGAGACCCAGTACTTC.

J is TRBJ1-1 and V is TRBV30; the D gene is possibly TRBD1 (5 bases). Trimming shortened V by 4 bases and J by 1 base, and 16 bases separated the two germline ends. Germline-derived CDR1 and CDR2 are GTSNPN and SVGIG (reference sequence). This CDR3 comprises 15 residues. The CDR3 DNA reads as TGTGCCTGGACCTTCCGGGACCGGCGGAACACTGAAGCTTTCTTT. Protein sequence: CAWTFRDRRNTEAFF. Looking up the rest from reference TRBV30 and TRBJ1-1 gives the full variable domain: SQTIHQWPATLVQPVGSPLSLECTVEGTSNPNLYWYRQAAGRGLQLLFYSVGIGQISSEVPQNLSASRPQDRQFILSSKKLLLSDSGFYLCAWTFRDRRNTEAFFGQGTRLTVV.

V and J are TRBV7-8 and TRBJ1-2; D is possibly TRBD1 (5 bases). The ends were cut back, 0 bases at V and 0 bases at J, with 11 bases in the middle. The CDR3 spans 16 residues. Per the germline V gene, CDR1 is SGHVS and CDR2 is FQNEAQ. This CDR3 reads CASSLASGLPNYGYTF. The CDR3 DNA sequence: TGTGCCAGCAGCTTAGCATCGGGACTCCCTAACTATGGCTACACCTTC.

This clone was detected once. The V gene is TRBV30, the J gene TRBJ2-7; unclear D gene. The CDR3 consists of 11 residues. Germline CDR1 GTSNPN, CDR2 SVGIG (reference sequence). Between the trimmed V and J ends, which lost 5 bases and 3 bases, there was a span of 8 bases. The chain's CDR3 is CAWSEHYEQYF. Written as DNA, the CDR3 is TGTGCCTGGTCGGAGCACTACGAGCAGTACTTC.

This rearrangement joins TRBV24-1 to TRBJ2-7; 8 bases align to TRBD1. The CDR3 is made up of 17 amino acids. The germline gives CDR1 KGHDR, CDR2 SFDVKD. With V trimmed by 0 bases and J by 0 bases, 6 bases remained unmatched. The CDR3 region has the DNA TGTGCCACCAGTGATTTGTTCGGGACAGGCCGCTCCTACGAGCAGTACTTC. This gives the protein CATSDLFGTGRSYEQYF.

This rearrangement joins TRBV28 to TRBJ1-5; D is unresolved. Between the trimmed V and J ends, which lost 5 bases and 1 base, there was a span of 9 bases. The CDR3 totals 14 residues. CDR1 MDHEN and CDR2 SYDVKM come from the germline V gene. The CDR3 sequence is CASSLRESNQPQHF. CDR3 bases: TGTGCCAGCAGTCTAAGAGAAAGCAATCAGCCCCAGCATTTT.

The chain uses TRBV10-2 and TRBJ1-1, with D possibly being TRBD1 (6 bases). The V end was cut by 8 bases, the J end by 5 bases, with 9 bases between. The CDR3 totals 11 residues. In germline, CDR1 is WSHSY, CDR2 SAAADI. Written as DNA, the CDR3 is TGCGCCAGCGGGGGGCTGACTGAAGCTTTCTTT. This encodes CASGGLTEAFF.

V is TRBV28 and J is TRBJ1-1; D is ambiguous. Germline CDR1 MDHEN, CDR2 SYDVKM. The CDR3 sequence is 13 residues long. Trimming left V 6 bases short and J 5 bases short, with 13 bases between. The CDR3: CASSRLGKTEAFF. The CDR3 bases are TGTGCCAGCAGCCGCCTGGGGAAAACTGAAGCTTTCTTT.

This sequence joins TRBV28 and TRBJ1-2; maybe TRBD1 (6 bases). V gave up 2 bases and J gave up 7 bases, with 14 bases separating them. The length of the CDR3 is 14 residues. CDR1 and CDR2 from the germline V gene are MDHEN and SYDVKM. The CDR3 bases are TGTGCCAGCAGTTTAGACCCGGGGGCCCCTGGCTACACCTTC. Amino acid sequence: CASSLDPGAPGYTF.

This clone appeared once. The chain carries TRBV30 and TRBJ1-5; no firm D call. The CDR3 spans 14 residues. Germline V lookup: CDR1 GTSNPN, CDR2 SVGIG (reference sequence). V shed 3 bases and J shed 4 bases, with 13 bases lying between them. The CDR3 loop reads CAWRGQAQNQPQHF. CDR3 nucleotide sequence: TGTGCCTGGAGAGGCCAGGCACAAAATCAGCCCCAGCATTTT.

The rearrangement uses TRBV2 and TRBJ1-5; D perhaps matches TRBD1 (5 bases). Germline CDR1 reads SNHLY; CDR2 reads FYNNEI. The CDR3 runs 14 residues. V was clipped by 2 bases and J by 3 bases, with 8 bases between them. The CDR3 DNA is TGTGCCAGCAGTGAACAGGGCCTCAATCAGCCCCAGCATTTT. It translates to CASSEQGLNQPQHF.